The 30 T cell receptor beta chains in this list originate from one sample, sequenced in a study of T-cell memory formation after mild COVID-19. Via MiXCR, TCRdb re-called the 5' RACE reads, giving one row per CDR3 protein. The sample carries around 390,000 distinct CDR3 sequences, about 16% recorded once. Sample: PBMCs or a T cell subset sorted from them (not recorded which). The receptors here all came from a man between 18 and 35 years old who had mild COVID-19 (a few samples of this study predate the infection). Cell type and time point are not known.

The CDR3 bases are TGCGCCAGCAGCCTCGGACTAGCGGGGTTCACCGGGGAGCTGTTTTTT. It translates to CASSLGLAGFTGELFF. V is TRBV4-3 and J is TRBJ2-2; 12 nucleotides line up with TRBD2. Trimming took 4 bases from V and 4 from J; bases not matched to a gene: 4. The germline gives CDR1 LGHNA, CDR2 YSLEER. The CDR3 contains 16 residues.

In this sample, this clonotype turned up many times. The chain employs TRBV5-1 and TRBJ2-2; D possibly corresponds to TRBD1 (7 bases). The CDR3 totals 15 residues. Germline lookup yields CDR1 SGHRS and CDR2 YFSETQ. The germline V and J ends were trimmed by 1 base and 4 bases, with 11 bases remaining between them. The CDR3 loop reads CASSLLQGGTGELFF. In nucleotides, the CDR3 is TGCGCCAGCAGCTTGCTCCAGGGGGGCACCGGGGAGCTGTTTTTT.

Only a few counts were recorded for this clonotype. This chain uses TRBV6-5 with TRBJ1-6; D unresolved. Deletions cut 7 bases from V and 10 bases from J, with 20 bases between. CDR1 and CDR2 (germline): MNHEY, SVGAGI. There are 15 residues in the CDR3. The CDR3 reads CASTQSEAYRSPLHF. The CDR3 nucleotides are TGTGCCAGCACCCAATCCGAGGCCTACCGGTCACCCCTCCACTTT.

This clonotype has more than one count but fewer than ten. The chain recombines TRBV4-1 with TRBJ1-5; D might be TRBD1 (5 bases). Germline CDR1 and CDR2: MGHRA and YSYEKL. Trimming took 4 bases from V and 6 from J, leaving 16 bases between them. This CDR3 contains 15 residues. For the CDR3, the DNA is TGCGCCAGCAGCCCTGGGTGGGGCCTCGGTCAGCCCCAGCATTTT. This gives the protein CASSPGWGLGQPQHF.

This clonotype was counted between two and nine times. The genes are TRBV27 and TRBJ2-5; D not certain. Germline V gene lookup returns CDR1 MNHEY and CDR2 SMNVEV (reference sequence). The V end was cut by 3 bases, the J end by 2 bases, with 10 bases between. The CDR3 has 14 amino acids. The CDR3 DNA follows: TGTGCCAGCAGTTTCAACAGACAACAAGAGACCCAGTACTTC. This codes for CASSFNRQQETQYF.

V is TRBV10-3 and J is TRBJ2-1; D might be TRBD2 (7 bases). CDR1 ENHRY and CDR2 SYGVKD come from the germline V gene. The ends were cut back, 8 bases at V and 2 bases at J, with 10 bases in the middle. CDR3 size: 13 residues. The CDR3 sequence: CAIGGGTYNEQFF. In DNA form, the CDR3 reads TGTGCCATCGGGGGGGGCACCTACAATGAGCAGTTCTTC.

In nucleotides, the CDR3 is TGCGCCAGCAGCCTTCGAGGGGAGCGGAGCACAGATACGCAGTATTTT. As protein: CASSLRGERSTDTQYF. The chain is built from TRBV4-1 and TRBJ2-3; TRBD1 or TRBD2 may be the D gene (5 bases each). The length of the CDR3 is 16 residues. V lost 4 bases and J lost 0, with 14 bases in between. CDR1 and CDR2 from the germline V gene are MGHRA and YSYEKL.

The rearrangement links TRBV12-3 or TRBV12-4 to TRBJ1-2, with D tentatively TRBD1 (6 bases). Trimming cost V 3 bases and J 7 bases, with 12 bases left between them. There are 13 residues in the CDR3. The DNA of the CDR3 is TGTGCCAGCAGTTTCCCCGGAGGGGGTGGCTACACCTTC. Its translation: CASSFPGGGGYTF.

A few counts support this clonotype. The rearrangement uses TRBV29-1 and TRBJ1-5; D not certain. The CDR3 contains 12 residues. The germline V gene has CDR1 SQVTM and CDR2 ANQGSEA. The V end was cut by 0 bases, the J end by 1 base, with 1 base between. This CDR3 reads CSVEDSNQPQHF. As DNA, the CDR3 is TGCAGCGTTGAAGACAGCAATCAGCCCCAGCATTTT.

This clonotype came up a few times. The chain uses TRBV11-2 and TRBJ2-2; a possible D gene is TRBD1 (5 bases). The germline gives CDR1 SGHAT, CDR2 FQNNGV. The CDR3 is 13 residues long. The ends were cut back, 4 bases at V and 8 bases at J, with 11 bases in the middle. CDR3 loop: CASSSWGKGELFF. DNA for the CDR3: TGTGCCAGCAGCTCTTGGGGCAAGGGGGAGCTGTTTTTT.

The chain carries TRBV3-1 and TRBJ2-5; TRBD2 aligns across 10 bases. Germline values: CDR1 LGHDT, CDR2 YNNKEL (reference sequence). J gave up 5 bases and V 0 bases, and 18 bases lay outside the gene matches. This CDR3 spans 20 amino acids. The CDR3 sequence: CASSQEIKGLAWGGWETQYF. CDR3 nucleotides: TGTGCCAGCAGCCAAGAAATTAAGGGACTAGCGTGGGGTGGATGGGAGACCCAGTACTTC.

This clonotype was counted many times. The chain couples TRBV29-1 to TRBJ2-5, with TRBD1 as a possible D gene (5 bases). Trimming took 4 bases from V and 5 from J, leaving 11 bases between them. This CDR3 is 12 amino acids long. CDR1 SQVTM and CDR2 ANQGSEA come from the germline V gene. The CDR3 region has the DNA TGCAGCGTTGTAGAGACAGTCGAGACCCAGTACTTC. Protein sequence: CSVVETVETQYF.

This clonotype showed up just a few times. The rearrangement joins TRBV4-1 to TRBJ2-1; 9 nucleotides align to TRBD2. V lost 0 bases and J lost 8; bases outside the gene matches: 14. The CDR3 sequence is 18 residues long. Germline CDR1 and CDR2: MGHRA and YSYEKL. CDR3 in DNA: TGCGCCAGCAGCCAAGATGAGTGGCTAGCGGGGAGGGTCTATGAGCAGTTCTTC. It is translated as CASSQDEWLAGRVYEQFF.

This clonotype occurred a few times. The chain uses TRBV7-9 and TRBJ2-7; 11 bases agree with TRBD1. The CDR3 is 17 amino acids. Germline loops: CDR1 SEHNR, CDR2 FQNEAQ (reference sequence). V lost 4 bases to trimming and J lost 2 bases; unmatched junction nucleotides: 10. The CDR3 loop reads CASSSDTGTGGTYEQYF. The CDR3 nucleotides are TGTGCCAGCAGCTCCGATACCGGGACAGGGGGAACCTACGAGCAGTACTTC.

A few counts support this clonotype. V and J are TRBV29-1 and TRBJ2-5; 10 positions agree with TRBD1. J gave up 11 bases and V 0 bases, and 9 bases lay outside the gene matches. This CDR3 has 14 amino acids. The germline V gene has CDR1 SQVTM and CDR2 ANQGSEA. This CDR3 reads CSVEDQGQGPLQYF. The CDR3 nucleotides read TGCAGCGTTGAAGATCAGGGACAGGGGCCGCTGCAGTACTTC.

The chain has TRBV5-1 and TRBJ2-4; 14 bases map to TRBD2. The germline V gene has CDR1 SGHRS and CDR2 YFSETQ. The CDR3 consists of 16 residues. Trimming took 4 bases from V and 8 from J; bases not matched to a gene: 8. CDR3 nucleotides: TGCGCCAGCAGCCTCGGGACTAGCGGGGGCCGGGACATTCAGTACTTC. Protein sequence: CASSLGTSGGRDIQYF.

V is TRBV3-1 and J is TRBJ2-3, with D maybe TRBD2 (6 bases). Germline V gene sequence: CDR1 LGHDT, CDR2 YNNKEL (reference sequence). V was cut by 4 bases and J by 0 bases, with 11 bases left in between. The CDR3 is 15 amino acids. CDR3 sequence (DNA): TGTGCCAGCAGCCTGGAGGGCCCTAGCACAGATACGCAGTATTTT. Protein: CASSLEGPSTDTQYF.

This clonotype was detected only a few times. CDR3 residues: CASSQDLARAQYF. The CDR3 DNA reads as TGTGCCAGCAGCCAAGACCTGGCCAGGGCGCAGTATTTT. The chain links TRBV14 to TRBJ2-3; possible D gene TRBD1, 5 bases. Looked up from germline, CDR1 is SGHDN and CDR2 is FVKESK. CDR3 size: 13 residues. Trimming removed 0 bases from V and 10 bases from J, with 11 bases in between.

The chain employs TRBV4-1 and TRBJ2-5; D uncertain. The length of the CDR3 is 12 residues. V lost 2 bases to trimming and J lost 2 bases, with 3 bases between them. Germline loops: CDR1 MGHRA, CDR2 YSYEKL. The CDR3, as DNA: TGCGCCAGCAGCCAACCTCAAGAGACCCAGTACTTC. It codes for CASSQPQETQYF.

This clonotype was observed at least ten times. The chain recombines TRBV3-1 with TRBJ2-7; no clear D gene. Looked up from germline, CDR1 is LGHDT and CDR2 is YNNKEL (reference sequence). The V end was cut by 7 bases, the J end by 3 bases, with 16 bases between. CDR3 size: 14 residues. The CDR3 DNA reads TGTGCCAGCACCCCCTTGCGCTGGAGCTACGAGCAGTACGTC. Its protein is CASTPLRWSYEQYV.

This clonotype has a handful of counts. The V and J genes are TRBV27 and TRBJ1-1, with a weak D call TRBD1 (5 bases). The CDR3 has 13 residues. The germline gives CDR1 MNHEY, CDR2 SMNVEV (reference sequence). The V gene lost 3 bases and the J gene lost 5 bases, with 10 bases spanning the gap. CDR3 coding DNA: TGTGCCAGCAGTTTTCGAGGGGAAACTGAAGCTTTCTTT. Protein product: CASSFRGETEAFF.

The table lists this clonotype with a few counts. The V call is TRBV5-5, the J call TRBJ2-5, with no clear D. Per the germline V gene, CDR1 is SGHKS and CDR2 is YYEKEE (reference sequence). V was shortened by 1 base and J by 5 bases, with 12 bases between the two germline ends. This CDR3 spans 14 amino acids. CDR3 sequence (DNA): TGTGCCAGCAGCTTGCGTTATGCCTGGGAGACCCAGTACTTC. Its protein product is CASSLRYAWETQYF.

This chain links TRBV5-4 with TRBJ2-2; no definite D call. The CDR3 spans 14 residues. Trimming took 4 bases from V and 1 from J, leaving 8 bases between them. The germline V gene has CDR1 SGHNT and CDR2 YYREEE (reference sequence). For the CDR3, the DNA is TGTGCCAGCAGCGCCGAACTGAACACCGGGGAGCTGTTTTTT. It translates to CASSAELNTGELFF.

The genes are TRBV5-6 and TRBJ2-2; 10 bases are a match to TRBD1. Looked up from germline, CDR1 is SGHDT and CDR2 is YYEEEE. After removal of 2 bases from V and 4 bases from J, the junction contained 8 bases not matched to a gene. This CDR3 has 17 amino acids. The CDR3 loop reads CASSLDRGLVSTGELFF. The CDR3 nucleotides are TGTGCCAGCAGCTTAGACAGGGGGCTGGTGAGCACCGGGGAGCTGTTTTTT. Based on the CDR3 plus reference TRBV5-6 and TRBJ2-2, the full variable domain is DAGVTQSPTHLIKTRGQQVTLRCSPKSGHDTVSWYQQALGQGPQFIFQYYEEEERQRGNFPDRFSGHQFPNYSSELNVNALLLGDSALYLCASSLDRGLVSTGELFFGEGSRLTVL.

This clonotype came up a few times. CDR3 DNA: TGTGCCAGCAGCAAAGGACAGGGGGGATCGGTTGAGCAGTACTTC. This codes for CASSKGQGGSVEQYF. The rearrangement links TRBV7-6 to TRBJ2-7; the match to TRBD1 covers 10 bases. J was trimmed by 7 bases and V by 5 bases; bases with no gene match: 11. CDR1 and CDR2 (germline): SGHVS, FNYEAQ. The CDR3 spans 15 residues.

The rearrangement joins TRBV3-1 to TRBJ1-5, with D hard to call. Germline CDR1 and CDR2: LGHDT and YNNKEL (reference sequence). This CDR3 has 13 amino acids. V was pared by 1 base and J by 7 bases, with 8 bases between. The CDR3 bases are TGTGCCAGCAGCCAAGTTGGAGGACAGCCCCAGCATTTT. Encoded protein: CASSQVGGQPQHF.

This clonotype was recorded once. CDR3 DNA: TGCGCCAGCAGCTTGGATGCGGGGGGTGGGCCCCAGCATTTT. It yields the protein CASSLDAGGGPQHF. This rearrangement joins TRBV5-1 to TRBJ1-5; D perhaps matches TRBD1 (5 bases). The germline V and J ends were trimmed by 0 bases and 9 bases, with 13 bases remaining between them. There are 14 residues in the CDR3. The germline V gene has CDR1 SGHRS and CDR2 YFSETQ.

The chain combines TRBV4-3 with TRBJ2-3; 8 nucleotides match TRBD2. The CDR3 consists of 15 residues. Germline loops: CDR1 LGHNA, CDR2 YSLEER. Germline trimming cut 4 bases from V and 5 bases from J; bases unmatched to any gene: 8. The CDR3 DNA sequence: TGCGCCAGCAGCCCCACCGGACTAGCTGAAGATACGCAGTATTTT. Its protein product is CASSPTGLAEDTQYF.

J is TRBJ1-4 and V is TRBV29-1; maybe TRBD1 (5 bases). Trimming left V 7 bases short and J 0 bases short, with 9 bases between. Germline-derived CDR1 and CDR2 are SQVTM and ANQGSEA. This CDR3 has 13 amino acids. CDR3 residues: CSAGMATNEKLFF. As DNA, the CDR3 is TGCAGCGCAGGGATGGCAACTAATGAAAAACTGTTTTTT.

In its sample, this clonotype was seen many times. The chain is built from TRBV20-1 and TRBJ2-1, with 11 bases identical to TRBD2. The CDR3 length is 16 residues. Germline CDR1 is DFQATT and CDR2 is SNEGSKA (reference sequence). The CDR3 DNA sequence: TGCACTCTCGAAGGGGCTAGCGGGGGGACCTACAATGAGCAGTTCTTC. Its protein is CTLEGASGGTYNEQFF.